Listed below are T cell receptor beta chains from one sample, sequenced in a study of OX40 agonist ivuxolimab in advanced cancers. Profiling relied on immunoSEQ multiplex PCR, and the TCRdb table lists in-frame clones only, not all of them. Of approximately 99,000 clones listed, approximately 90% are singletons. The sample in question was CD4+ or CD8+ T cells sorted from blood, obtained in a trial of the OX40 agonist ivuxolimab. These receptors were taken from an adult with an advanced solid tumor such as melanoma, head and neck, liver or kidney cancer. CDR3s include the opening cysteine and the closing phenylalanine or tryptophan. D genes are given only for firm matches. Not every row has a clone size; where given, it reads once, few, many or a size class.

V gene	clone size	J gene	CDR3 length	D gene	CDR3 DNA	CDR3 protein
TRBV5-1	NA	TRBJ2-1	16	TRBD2	TGCGCCAGCAGCTCGGTTCGCAGACTAGCTGGCGATGAGCAGTTCTTC	CASSSVRRLAGDEQFF
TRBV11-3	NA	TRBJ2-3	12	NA	TGTGCCAGCAGCCTGAGCACAGATACGCAGTATTTT	CASSLSTDTQYF
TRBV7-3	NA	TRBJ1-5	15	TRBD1	TGTGCCAGCAGCCCGACGGGACAGGGGGATCAGCCCCAGCATTTT	CASSPTGQGDQPQHF
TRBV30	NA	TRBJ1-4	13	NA	TGTGCCTGGAGCGATAGGAAAAATGAAAAACTGTTTTTT	CAWSDRKNEKLFF
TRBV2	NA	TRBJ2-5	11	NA	TGTGCCAGCAGTGTCCTAGAGACCCAGTACTTC	CASSVLETQYF
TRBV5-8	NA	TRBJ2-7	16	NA	TGTGCCAGCAGCTTGGCCTTGGCGCCGGCGTCTTACGAGCAGTACTTC	CASSLALAPASYEQYF
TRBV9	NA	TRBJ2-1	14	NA	TGTGCCAGCAGCTCTCGACAGCCCTACAATGAGCAGTTCTTC	CASSSRQPYNEQFF
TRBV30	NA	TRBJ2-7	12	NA	TGTGCCTGGAGAGGGGAAAACTACGAGCAGTACTTC	CAWRGENYEQYF
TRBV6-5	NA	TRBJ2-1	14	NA	TGTGCCAGCAGAGGCGGGGACTCCTACAATGAGCAGTTCTTC	CASRGGDSYNEQFF
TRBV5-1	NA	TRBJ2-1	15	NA	TGCGCCAGCAGCTTCGATCTGGGGGGCCACAATGAGCAGTTCTTC	CASSFDLGGHNEQFF
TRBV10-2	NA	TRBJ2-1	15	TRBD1	TGCGCCAGCAGGGCAGGGGGAGTAGGAAACAATGAGCAGTTCTTC	CASRAGGVGNNEQFF
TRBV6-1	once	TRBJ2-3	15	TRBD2	TGTGCCAGCAGTGTTAGCGGGGACAGCACAGATACGCAGTATTTT	CASSVSGDSTDTQYF
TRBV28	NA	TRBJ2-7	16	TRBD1	TGTGCCAGCATATCAAACCGGGACAGGGTATCCTACGAGCAGTACTTC	CASISNRDRVSYEQYF
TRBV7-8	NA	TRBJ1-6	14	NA	TGTGCCAGCAGCCCCGACGCCACAGCTTCACCCCTCCACTTT	CASSPDATASPLHF
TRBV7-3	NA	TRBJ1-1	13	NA	TGTGCCAGCAGCTACACAGGGATGACTGAAGCTTTCTTT	CASSYTGMTEAFF
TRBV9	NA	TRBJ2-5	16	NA	TGTGCCAGCAGCGTAGCCCTCGGAGGATTACAAGAGACCCAGTACTTC	CASSVALGGLQETQYF
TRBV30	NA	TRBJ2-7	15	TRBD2	TGTGCCTGGACAATTCTAGCGGGAGGACCCTCCGAGCAGTACTTC	CAWTILAGGPSEQYF
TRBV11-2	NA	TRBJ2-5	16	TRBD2	TGTGCAAGCAGCTTAAATTTGGGTAGCGGGCAAGAGACCCAGTACTTC	CASSLNLGSGQETQYF
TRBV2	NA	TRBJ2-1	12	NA	TGTGCCAGCACCGAGGGGGGTCCTGAGCAGTTCTTC	CASTEGGPEQFF
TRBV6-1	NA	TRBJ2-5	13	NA	TGTGCCAGCAGTGGCAGGGGAACGGCGACCCAGTACTTC	CASSGRGTATQYF
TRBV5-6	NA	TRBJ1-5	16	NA	TGTGCCAGCAGCTGGGGGGGCGGGTCTAGCAATCAGCCCCAGCATTTT	CASSWGGGSSNQPQHF
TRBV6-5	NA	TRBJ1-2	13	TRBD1	TGTGCCAGCAGTGAAGTAGGGACAGTTGGCTACACCTTC	CASSEVGTVGYTF
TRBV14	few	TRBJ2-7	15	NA	TGTGCCAGCAGCCTCGCCCGGGGGCAGGAGGCAGAGCAGTACTTC	CASSLARGQEAEQYF
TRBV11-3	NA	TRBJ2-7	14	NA	TGTGCCAGCAGCTTTAGGGTAGTACGGGGCGAGCAGTACTTC	CASSFRVVRGEQYF
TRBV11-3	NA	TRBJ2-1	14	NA	TGTGCCAGCAGCTTCGGGCGGCTGTACAATGAGCAGTTCTTC	CASSFGRLYNEQFF
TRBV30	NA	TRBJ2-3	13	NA	TGTGCCTGGTCCCGGGGTGATACAGATACGCAGTATTTT	CAWSRGDTDTQYF
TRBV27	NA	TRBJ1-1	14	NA	TGTGCCAGCAGTTCCCAGGGGACGAACACTGAAGCTTTCTTT	CASSSQGTNTEAFF
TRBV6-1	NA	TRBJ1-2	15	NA	TGTGCCAGCATCATTCCGGAACCTCTAAGAGGCGGCTACACCTTC	CASIIPEPLRGGYTF
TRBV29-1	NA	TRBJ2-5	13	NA	TGCAGCGCCACGGGACTCCGGGGGGAGACCCAGTACTTC	CSATGLRGETQYF
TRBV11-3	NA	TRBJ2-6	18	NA	TGTGCCAGCAGCCCGTTTATAGGCCCAGGGTCCGGGGCCAACGTCCTGACTTTC	CASSPFIGPGSGANVLTF
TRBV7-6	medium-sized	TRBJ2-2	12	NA	TGTGCCAGCAGCTCGGTGGCCGGGGAGCTGTTTTTT	CASSSVAGELFF